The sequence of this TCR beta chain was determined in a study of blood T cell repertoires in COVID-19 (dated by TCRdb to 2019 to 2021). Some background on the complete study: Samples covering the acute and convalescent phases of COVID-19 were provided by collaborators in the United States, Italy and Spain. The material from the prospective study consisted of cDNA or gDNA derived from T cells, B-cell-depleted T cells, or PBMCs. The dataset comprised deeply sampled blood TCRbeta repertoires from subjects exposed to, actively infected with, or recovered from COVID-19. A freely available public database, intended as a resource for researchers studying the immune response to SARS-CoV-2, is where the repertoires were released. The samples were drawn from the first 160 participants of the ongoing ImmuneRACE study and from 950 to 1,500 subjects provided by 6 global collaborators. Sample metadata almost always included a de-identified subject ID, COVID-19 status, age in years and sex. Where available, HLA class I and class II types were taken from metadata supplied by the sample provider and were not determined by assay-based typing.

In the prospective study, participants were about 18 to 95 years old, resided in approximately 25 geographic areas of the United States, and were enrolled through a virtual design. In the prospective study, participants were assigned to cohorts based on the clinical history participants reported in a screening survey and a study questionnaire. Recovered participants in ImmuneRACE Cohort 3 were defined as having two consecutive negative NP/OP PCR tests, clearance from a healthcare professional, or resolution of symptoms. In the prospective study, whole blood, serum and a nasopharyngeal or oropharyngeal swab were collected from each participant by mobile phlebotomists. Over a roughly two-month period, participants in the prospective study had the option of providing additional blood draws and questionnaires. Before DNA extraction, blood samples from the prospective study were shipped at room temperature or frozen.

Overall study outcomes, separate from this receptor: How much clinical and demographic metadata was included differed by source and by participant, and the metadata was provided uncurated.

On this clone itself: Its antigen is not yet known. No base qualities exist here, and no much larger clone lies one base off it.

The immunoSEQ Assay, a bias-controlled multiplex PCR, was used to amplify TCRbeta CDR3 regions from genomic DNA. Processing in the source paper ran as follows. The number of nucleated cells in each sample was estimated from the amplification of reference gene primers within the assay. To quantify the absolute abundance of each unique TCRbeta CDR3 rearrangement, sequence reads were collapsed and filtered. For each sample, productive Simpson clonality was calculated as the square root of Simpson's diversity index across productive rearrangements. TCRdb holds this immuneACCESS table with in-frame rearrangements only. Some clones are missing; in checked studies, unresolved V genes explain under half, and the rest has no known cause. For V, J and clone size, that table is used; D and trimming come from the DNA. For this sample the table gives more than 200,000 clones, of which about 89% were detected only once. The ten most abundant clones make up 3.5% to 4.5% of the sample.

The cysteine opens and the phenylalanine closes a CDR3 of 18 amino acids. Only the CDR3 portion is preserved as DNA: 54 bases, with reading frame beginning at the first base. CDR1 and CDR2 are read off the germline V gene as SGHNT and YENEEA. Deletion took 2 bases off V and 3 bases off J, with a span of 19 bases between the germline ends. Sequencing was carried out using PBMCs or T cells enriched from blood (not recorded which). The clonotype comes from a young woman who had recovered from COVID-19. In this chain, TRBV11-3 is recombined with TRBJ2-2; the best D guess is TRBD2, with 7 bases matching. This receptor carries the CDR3 CASSLTRVGGPDTGELFF. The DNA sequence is TGTGCCAGCAGCTTAACCCGTGTCGGGGGGCCGGACACCGGGGAGCTGTTTTTT.